The 26 T cell receptor beta chains given below trace back to one sample, sequenced in a study of radiotherapy plus CTLA-4 blockade in lung cancer. The method was immunoSEQ multiplex PCR; TCRdb's version includes in-frame clones alone and lacks a portion of them. This table has around 80,000 clones, around 78% appearing once. Sample: peripheral blood, taken from a patient treated with radiotherapy plus ipilimumab. Receptor source: a human donor with non-small cell lung cancer whose response to radiotherapy plus ipilimumab could not be evaluated. Some clones in this sample may be carry-over from other donors' samples.

This clone came up a few times. The chain employs TRBV6-1 and TRBJ1-6; 7 bases match TRBD1. The CDR3 covers 13 residues. Per germline, CDR1 MNHNS and CDR2 SASEGT. Germline trimming cut 6 bases from V and 12 bases from J; bases unmatched to any gene: 8. The CDR3 coding sequence is TGTGCCAGCAGACAAACAGGGGTAGGACCCCTCCACTTT. Its protein product is CASRQTGVGPLHF.

The rearrangement links TRBV2 to TRBJ2-4; 15 bases fit TRBD2. V lost 6 bases and J lost 6; bases outside the gene matches: 3. CDR3 length equals 15 residues. The germline CDR1 and CDR2 sequences are SNHLY and FYNNEI. The CDR3 loop reads CASRGLAGGRNIQYF. CDR3 coding DNA: TGTGCCAGCAGAGGACTAGCGGGGGGGCGAAACATTCAGTACTTC.

The chain employs TRBV4-2 and TRBJ2-2, with D possibly being TRBD2 (5 bases). Germline V gene data show CDR1 as LGHNA and CDR2 as YNFKEQ. The V gene lost 1 base and the J gene lost 4 bases, with 13 bases spanning the gap. CDR3 length: 16 amino acids. The CDR3 coding sequence is TGTGCCAGCAGCCAAGTCCTAGCCGACTCCACCGGGGAGCTGTTTTTT. It specifies CASSQVLADSTGELFF.

The chain carries TRBV28 and TRBJ1-5; no clear D gene. The germline gives CDR1 MDHEN, CDR2 SYDVKM. The V end lost 5 bases, the J end lost 2 bases, and 13 bases lay between the germline ends. There are 15 residues in the CDR3. The CDR3 region has the DNA TGTGCCAGCAGTCCCCCTTCGCGGGGCAATCAGCCCCAGCATTTT. Its protein is CASSPPSRGNQPQHF. The full variable domain, rest sourced from reference TRBV28 and TRBJ1-5, is DVKVTQSSRYLVKRTGEKVFLECVQDMDHENMFWYRQDPGLGLRLIYFSYDVKMKEKGDIPEGYSVSREKKERFSLILESASTNQTSMYLCASSPPSRGNQPQHFGDGTRLSIL.

The chain links TRBV27 to TRBJ1-6, with D tentatively TRBD1 (5 bases). The V end lost 3 bases, the J end lost 5 bases, and 17 bases lay between the germline ends. This CDR3 has 17 residues. CDR1 MNHEY and CDR2 SMNVEV come from the germline V gene (reference sequence). DNA of the CDR3: TGTGCCAGCAGTTTGCGGGACTCCCAGGCTGATAATTCACCCCTCCACTTT. It codes for CASSLRDSQADNSPLHF.

This clone has a handful of counts. The chain couples TRBV5-5 to TRBJ1-6; 8 nucleotides match TRBD1. V lost 3 bases and J lost 10; bases outside the gene matches: 9. Germline assignment: CDR1 SGHKS and CDR2 YYEKEE (reference sequence). The CDR3 is made up of 15 amino acids. CDR3 loop: CASSYDRGKGSPLHF. Written as DNA, the CDR3 is TGTGCCAGCAGCTATGACAGGGGAAAAGGATCACCCCTCCACTTT.

This clone appeared a single time. V is TRBV7-9 and J is TRBJ1-2; 7 bases match TRBD1. J was trimmed by 9 bases and V by 2 bases; bases with no gene match: 9. Per germline, CDR1 SEHNR and CDR2 FQNEAQ (reference sequence). This CDR3 comprises 14 residues. CDR3 nucleotide sequence: TGTGCCAGCAGCTTAAAAGCCGAGGACAGGCGCTACACCTTC. Its protein is CASSLKAEDRRYTF.

This chain uses TRBV7-6 with TRBJ2-1, with TRBD2 as a possible D gene (5 bases). V lost 5 bases and J lost 5, with 16 bases in between. Germline V gene lookup returns CDR1 SGHVS and CDR2 FNYEAQ. There are 15 residues in the CDR3. Here the CDR3 DNA reads TGTGCCAGCAGCCGCGGCTACCGGAGGAACAATGAGCAGTTCTTC. It specifies CASSRGYRRNNEQFF.

V gene TRBV11-3 combines with J gene TRBJ2-5, with 10 bases that match TRBD1. The CDR3 extends over 16 amino acids. With 5 bases clipped from V and 2 bases from J, the junction kept 8 bases outside the gene matches. CDR1 is SGHNT and CDR2 is YENEEA in the germline V gene. The CDR3 DNA sequence: TGTGCCAGCAGCGGGGGACAGGGGACTCTGCAAGAGACCCAGTACTTC. Its protein product is CASSGGQGTLQETQYF.

This clone was recorded a few times. The V call is TRBV5-8, the J call TRBJ2-4; no clear D gene. The CDR3 runs to 13 residues. The V gene's germline CDR1 is SGHTS and CDR2 YDEGEE. The ends were cut back, 2 bases at V and 6 bases at J, with 9 bases in the middle. The CDR3 loop is CASSFTGGNIQYF. CDR3 in DNA: TGTGCCAGCAGCTTTACGGGTGGAAACATTCAGTACTTC.

The chain carries TRBV6-5 and TRBJ1-2; D gene unclear. Germline-derived CDR1 and CDR2 are MNHEY and SVGAGI. The CDR3 contains 13 residues. V was shortened by 5 bases and J by 8 bases, with 15 bases between the two germline ends. The CDR3 region is CASSTRREEGYTF. The CDR3 region has the DNA TGTGCCAGCAGTACCCGGCGCGAGGAAGGCTACACCTTC.

This clone was counted a single time. The gene calls are TRBV7-9 and TRBJ2-7; D ambiguous. CDR3 length: 14 residues. Germline CDR1 is SEHNR and CDR2 is FQNEAQ (reference sequence). Trimming took 1 base from V and 0 from J, leaving 7 bases between them. The CDR3 DNA sequence: TGTGCCAGCAGCTTAGTTGGCGGCTCCTACGAGCAGTACTTC. Translating gives CASSLVGGSYEQYF.

The rearrangement joins TRBV6-5 to TRBJ2-3; 8 bases are a match to TRBD2. Germline CDR1 and CDR2: MNHEY and SVGAGI. Germline trimming cut 7 bases from V and 5 bases from J; bases unmatched to any gene: 2. The CDR3 runs to 12 residues. The CDR3 DNA sequence: TGTGCCAGCAAGGGACTAGTAGATACGCAGTATTTT. Its protein is CASKGLVDTQYF.

The genes are TRBV4-1 and TRBJ2-3, with TRBD2 matching over 8 bases. Trimming cost V 0 bases and J 4 bases; bases outside gene matches: 9. The germline CDR1 and CDR2 sequences are MGHRA and YSYEKL. This CDR3 spans 17 amino acids. The CDR3 bases are TGCGCCAGCAGCCAAGATCGAGAGCGGGGGACTGCAGATACGCAGTATTTT. This gives the protein CASSQDRERGTADTQYF.

V is TRBV5-6 and J is TRBJ2-1, with 13 bases fitting TRBD2. Germline CDR1 SGHDT, CDR2 YYEEEE. The CDR3 spans 18 residues. Losses at the gene ends were 2 bases for V and 2 bases for J; bases not matched to a gene: 7. The CDR3 DNA follows: TGTGCCAGCAGCTTTCGAACTAGCGGGGGGGCTACCTACAATGAGCAGTTCTTC. Translation gives CASSFRTSGGATYNEQFF. Full variable domain (rest looked up from reference TRBV5-6 and TRBJ2-1): DAGVTQSPTHLIKTRGQQVTLRCSPKSGHDTVSWYQQALGQGPQFIFQYYEEEERQRGNFPDRFSGHQFPNYSSELNVNALLLGDSALYLCASSFRTSGGATYNEQFFGPGTRLTVL.

CDR3 nucleotides: TGCGCCAGCAGCTTGGCCCCTCGAACGAAACTCTCCTACGAGCAGTACTTC. Translating it yields CASSLAPRTKLSYEQYF. The genes are TRBV5-1 and TRBJ2-7; D ambiguous. CDR1 is SGHRS, CDR2 YFSETQ, per germline. The V end was cut by 0 bases, the J end by 0 bases, with 16 bases between. The CDR3 totals 17 residues.

The chain recombines TRBV9 with TRBJ1-4, with TRBD1 matching 10 bases. The germline CDR1 and CDR2 sequences are SGDLS and YYNGEE. The CDR3 contains 15 residues. With V trimmed by 3 bases and J by 7 bases, 6 bases remained unmatched. CDR3 DNA sequence: TGTGCCAGCAGCGCGACAGGGGGCGAGGGTGAAAAACTGTTTTTT. This sequence encodes CASSATGGEGEKLFF.

The V and J genes are TRBV28 and TRBJ2-2, with D perhaps TRBD2 (6 bases). With 6 bases removed from V and 0 bases from J, the gap between germline ends came to 14 bases. This CDR3 is built from 16 residues. Germline values: CDR1 MDHEN, CDR2 SYDVKM. For the CDR3, the DNA is TGTGCCAGCAGCCACCGGGGACTTCCGAACACCGGGGAGCTGTTTTTT. This gives the protein CASSHRGLPNTGELFF.

This chain joins TRBV19 and TRBJ2-5; 8 bases line up with TRBD2. The CDR3 contains 15 residues. J lost 4 bases, V lost 6 bases, and 10 bases had no gene match. Germline values: CDR1 LNHDA, CDR2 SQIVND (reference sequence). The DNA of the CDR3 is TGTGCCAGTAGCCCCCCCGGGGGGGAGGGAGAGACCCAGTACTTC. Protein: CASSPPGGEGETQYF.

The V gene is TRBV9, the J gene TRBJ1-2; D not resolved. CDR1 is SGDLS, CDR2 YYNGEE, per germline. V was trimmed by 0 bases and J by 4 bases, leaving 4 bases between them. CDR3 length equals 12 residues. The CDR3 region has the DNA TGTGCCAGCAGCGTAGACGGCTATGGCTACACCTTC. Protein: CASSVDGYGYTF. Filled out from reference TRBV9 and TRBJ1-2, the complete variable domain reads DSGVTQTPKHLITATGQRVTLRCSPRSGDLSVYWYQQSLDQGLQFLIQYYNGEERAKGNILERFSAQQFPDLHSELNLSSLELGDSALYFCASSVDGYGYTFGSGTRLTVV.

The gene calls are TRBV6-5 and TRBJ1-6, with TRBD1 as a possible D gene (6 bases). Deletions cut 3 bases from V and 10 bases from J, with 16 bases between. Germline CDR1 and CDR2: MNHEY and SVGAGI. This CDR3 spans 15 amino acids. The CDR3 nucleotides read TGTGCCAGCAGTTATGATGGACAGTACAACTCACCCCTCCACTTT. As protein: CASSYDGQYNSPLHF.

The rearrangement links TRBV28 to TRBJ1-4, with TRBD1 matching 7 bases. With V trimmed by 4 bases and J by 8 bases, 4 bases remained unmatched. In germline, CDR1 is MDHEN, CDR2 SYDVKM. This CDR3 has 13 residues. In nucleotides, the CDR3 is TGTGCCAGCAGTTCCCTACAGGGGGAAAAACTGTTTTTT. Its translation is CASSSLQGEKLFF.

The J gene is TRBJ1-2, the V gene TRBV6-5; no firm D call. The V end was cut by 4 bases, the J end by 4 bases, with 13 bases between. This CDR3 spans 14 amino acids. The germline CDR1 and CDR2 sequences are MNHEY and SVGAGI. CDR3 amino acids: CASSWGEDGYGYTF. The CDR3 DNA follows: TGTGCCAGCAGTTGGGGAGAAGACGGCTATGGCTACACCTTC.

The chain couples TRBV6-1 to TRBJ1-4; 8 bases fit TRBD1. Per the germline V gene, CDR1 is MNHNS and CDR2 is SASEGT. The CDR3 loop spans 15 amino acids. Germline trimming cut 6 bases from V and 8 bases from J; bases unmatched to any gene: 11. The CDR3 DNA is TGTGCCAGCAGACCCTCGACAGGGGAGCTGGAAAAACTGTTTTTT. Translated, it gives CASRPSTGELEKLFF.

The chain carries TRBV25-1 and TRBJ1-4, with 8 bases that match TRBD1. Germline V lookup: CDR1 MGHDK, CDR2 SYGVNS. The CDR3 is made up of 15 amino acids. The ends lost 2 bases at V and 8 bases at J; junction bases unmatched: 7. CDR3 amino acids: CASSEPTGDAEKLFF. Here the CDR3 DNA reads TGTGCCAGCAGTGAACCGACAGGGGATGCCGAAAAACTGTTTTTT.

This chain uses TRBV6-5 with TRBJ2-7, with 9 bases that match TRBD1. Germline-derived CDR1 and CDR2 are MNHEY and SVGAGI. V trimming: 5 bases; J trimming: 0 bases; junction bases outside the gene matches: 2. The CDR3 consists of 14 residues. CDR3 DNA: TGTGCCAGCAGTAAGACAGGGGGCTCCTACGAGCAGTACTTC. As protein: CASSKTGGSYEQYF.